The sequence of this T cell receptor beta chain was determined in a study of T cells in Graves' hyperthyroidism and ophthalmopathy. Study summary: Specimen type is peripheral blood, collected at initial diagnosis prior to any treatment.

Template material for amplifying TCR beta CDR3 regions consisted of RNA transcripts. A first-round RT-PCR of the TCR CDR3 used the HTBI primer set. TCRdb recomputed calls from the multiplex PCR reads with MiXCR, one row per CDR3 protein. The repertoire has some 760,000 distinct CDR3 sequences, 14% of them found once; the top ten carry 9.5% to 13%. In germline, CDR1 is MDHEN, CDR2 SYDVKM. Trimming took 3 bases from V and 2 from J, leaving 14 bases between them. The CDR3 has 16 amino acids. This clonotype appeared many times. Its specificity is unknown. Absence of ophthalmopathy progression within 18 months defined stable Graves' hyperthyroidism. In patients aged 18 to 65, hyperthyroidism was newly diagnosed, with duration under 2 months. Study-level results: Patients with ophthalmopathy were separated from those with stable hyperthyroidism by a 13 V-J model.

The receptor comes from a young woman with Graves' hyperthyroidism. This sequence joins TRBV28 and TRBJ1-5; D not certain. The sample comprised blood. The CDR3 spells CASSFLGPMGNQPQHF. DNA for the CDR3: TGTGCCAGCAGTTTCCTAGGGCCAATGGGCAATCAGCCCCAGCATTTT. Full variable domain (outside the CDR3, taken from reference TRBV28 and TRBJ1-5): DVKVTQSSRYLVKRTGEKVFLECVQDMDHENMFWYRQDPGLGLRLIYFSYDVKMKEKGDIPEGYSVSREKKERFSLILESASTNQTSMYLCASSFLGPMGNQPQHFGDGTRLSIL.